Presented here are 15 T cell receptor beta chains from one specimen sequenced in a study of metastatic and nonmetastatic thyroid tumors. TCRdb re-called clones via MiXCR from the PCR reads. This table has 6,000 to 6,500 clones, roughly 29% appearing once. No patient had received any treatment before thyroid surgery. Sequenced material: adjacent normal tissue. The source is a female donor with papillary thyroid cancer or a benign thyroid nodule (not recorded which). Some clones in this sample may be carry-over from other donors' samples.

This clone was counted only a few times. The genes are TRBV19 and TRBJ2-3; possibly TRBD2 for D (5 bases). Germline V gives CDR1 LNHDA, CDR2 SQIVND (reference sequence). The germline V and J ends were trimmed by 4 bases and 3 bases, with 14 bases remaining between them. This CDR3 is 15 amino acids long. CDR3 bases: TGTGCCAGTAGTAGAACTAGTTCCGAAACAGATACGCAGTATTTT. It translates to CASSRTSSETDTQYF.

The rearrangement uses TRBV6-1 and TRBJ2-3; TRBD1 might be the D (5 bases). The germline V and J ends were trimmed by 7 bases and 0 bases, with 14 bases remaining between them. This CDR3 has 15 amino acids. Per the germline V gene, CDR1 is MNHNS and CDR2 is SASEGT. CDR3 bases: TGTGCCAGCATGGGGCGGACGTCTAGCACAGATACGCAGTATTTT. This translates into CASMGRTSSTDTQYF.

The rearrangement uses TRBV12-3 or TRBV12-4 and TRBJ2-7; 11 bases align to TRBD2. CDR3 length: 14 residues. Trimming took 5 bases from V and 6 from J; bases not matched to a gene: 6. This CDR3 reads CASSHSGRGSEQYF. CDR3 nucleotides: TGTGCCAGCAGTCATAGCGGGAGGGGTAGCGAGCAGTACTTC.

This clone has more than one count but fewer than ten. The chain joins TRBV11-1 to TRBJ2-3; weak D call: TRBD2 (5 bases). This CDR3 has 15 amino acids. V was clipped by 3 bases and J by 2 bases, with 12 bases between them. Looked up from germline, CDR1 is SGHAT and CDR2 is FQDESV (reference sequence). The CDR3 region is CASSFVGSYTDTQYF. CDR3 DNA sequence: TGTGCCAGCAGCTTTGTTGGGAGTTACACAGATACGCAGTATTTT. The full variable domain, completed using reference TRBV11-1 and TRBJ2-3, is EAEVAQSPRYKITEKSQAVAFWCDPISGHATLYWYRQILGQGPELLVQFQDESVVDDSQLPKDRFSAERLKGVDSTLKIQPAELGDSAMYLCASSFVGSYTDTQYFGPGTRLTVL.

This chain links TRBV7-6 with TRBJ2-5; the D is unclear. The V gene lost 4 bases and the J gene lost 5 bases, with 8 bases spanning the gap. This CDR3 contains 12 residues. Germline V CDR1 and CDR2: SGHVS, FNYEAQ. The CDR3 here is CASSYGLETQYF. For the CDR3, the DNA is TGTGCCAGCAGCTATGGGCTGGAGACCCAGTACTTC. Complete variable domain (other parts from reference TRBV7-6 and TRBJ2-5): GAGVSQSPRYKVTKRGQDVALRCDPISGHVSLYWYRQALGQGPEFLTYFNYEAQQDKSGLPNDRFSAERPEGSISTLTIQRTEQRDSAMYRCASSYGLETQYFGPGTRLLVL.

This clone was counted a few times. Because it lacks the conserved phenylalanine or tryptophan at the end, this CDR3 is likely a read error. J is TRBJ2-7 and V is TRBV6-2 or TRBV6-3; D is ambiguous. V was shortened by 2 bases and J by 6 bases, with 5 bases between the two germline ends. This CDR3 has 11 amino acids. Germline-derived CDR1 and CDR2 are MNHEY and SVGEGT. This chain's CDR3 is CASSYELEQYL. As DNA, the CDR3 is TGTGCCAGCAGTTACGAACTCGAGCAGTACCTC.

Within the sample, this clone is medium-sized. This sample also contains other DNA sequences that code for the same CDR3. This chain joins TRBV5-6 and TRBJ2-7; 7 bases fit TRBD1. Germline CDR1 is SGHDT and CDR2 is YYEEEE. This CDR3 is 15 amino acids long. With V trimmed by 5 bases and J by 4 bases, 12 bases remained unmatched. The CDR3 loop is CASRSRSGQQYEQYF. CDR3 in DNA: TGTGCCAGCAGGTCCCGCTCGGGACAGCAATACGAGCAGTACTTC.

This rearrangement joins TRBV28 to TRBJ1-3, with D unclear. With 5 bases removed from V and 3 bases from J, the gap between germline ends came to 14 bases. The germline gives CDR1 MDHEN, CDR2 SYDVKM. This CDR3 region has 15 residues. Here the CDR3 reads CASSLGEGGGNTIYF. The CDR3 DNA follows: TGTGCCAGCAGTCTCGGGGAGGGCGGTGGAAACACCATATATTTT.

The chain joins TRBV2 to TRBJ1-2; D unresolved. Germline values: CDR1 SNHLY, CDR2 FYNNEI. This CDR3 comprises 15 residues. Trimming removed 2 bases from V and 0 bases from J, with 10 bases in between. Here the CDR3 reads CASSEIAVPNYGYTF. For the CDR3, the DNA is TGTGCCAGCAGTGAAATAGCGGTACCTAACTATGGCTACACCTTC.

This clone was counted a few times. The V call is TRBV6-5, the J call TRBJ2-7, with D perhaps matching TRBD2 (6 bases). The CDR3 runs to 14 residues. The V end lost 0 bases, the J end lost 3 bases, and 9 bases lay between the germline ends. The V gene's germline CDR1 is MNHEY and CDR2 SVGAGI. CDR3 nucleotides: TGTGCCAGCAGTTACTCTGGCGGGATCTACGAGCAGTACTTC. Protein sequence: CASSYSGGIYEQYF.

By proportion, this clone is medium-sized. The rearrangement joins TRBV6-1 to TRBJ2-7, with no clear D. Per the germline V gene, CDR1 is MNHNS and CDR2 is SASEGT. The ends were cut back, 0 bases at V and 3 bases at J, with 0 bases in the middle. The CDR3 sequence is 11 residues long. The DNA for the CDR3 is TGTGCCAGCAGTGAAGCCTACGAGCAGTACTTC. Translation: CASSEAYEQYF.

This clone showed up just a few times. Just one base apart from a much larger clone, this may be a read error. Other nucleotide sequences from this sample produce the same CDR3. The gene calls are TRBV28 and TRBJ1-5; D possibly corresponds to TRBD1 (5 bases). This CDR3 contains 13 residues. The germline gives CDR1 MDHEN, CDR2 SYDVKM. The CDR3 nucleotides read TGTGCCAGCACCCCCGGGACCGTCCTGTCCCAACATTTT. Its translation: CASTPGTVLSQHF.

By its share, this clone is medium-sized. V usage is TRBV28 and J usage is TRBJ1-2; D gene unclear. V lost 3 bases to trimming and J lost 5 bases, with 10 bases between them. Germline V lookup: CDR1 MDHEN, CDR2 SYDVKM. The CDR3 runs to 13 residues. The CDR3 bases are TGTGCCAGCAGTTTGCCGGGGATATATGGCTACACCTTC. Protein: CASSLPGIYGYTF.

This clone appeared many times. The CDR3 loop reads CASSVQPRNEQFF. DNA for the CDR3: TGTGCCAGCAGCGTCCAGCCTCGCAATGAGCAGTTCTTC. V gene TRBV9 combines with J gene TRBJ2-1; D unresolved. V shed 2 bases and J shed 6 bases, with 9 bases lying between them. Looked up from germline, CDR1 is SGDLS and CDR2 is YYNGEE. CDR3 length: 13 residues.

In this sample, this clone turned up once. The genes are TRBV20-1 and TRBJ2-7, with a tentative D call TRBD2 (5 bases). CDR3 length equals 14 residues. Germline V CDR1 and CDR2: DFQATT, SNEGSKA (reference sequence). Trimming shortened V by 0 bases and J by 3 bases, and 12 bases separated the two germline ends. Written as DNA, the CDR3 is TGCAGTGCTAGAGATATGGCGGGCCTCTACGAGCAGTACTTC. Encoded protein: CSARDMAGLYEQYF.